The entry below gives a single T cell receptor (beta chain) sequence along with its context. What this receptor recognizes is not known. Per-base quality was not reported, and no clone a single base away is much larger than it. These data belong to a study of shared clonotypes between healthy human individuals (dated by TCRdb to the early 2020s). Turning to the overall study: A few men and two women, aged 18 to 49 years, made up the cohort. To estimate repertoire size and how much clonotypes are shared between individuals, the study performed deep sequencing of blood TCR repertoires from five healthy adults. To increase sequencing depth and limit assay-specific biases, TCR repertoire library preparation and sequencing were carried out by different laboratories using diverse techniques. Leukapheresis yielded between about 0.9 and 9.5 billion PBMCs per donor. For each donor, CD4 naive and CD4 memory were each given three plates, CD8 naive was given two plates, and CD8 memory was given one plate.

Here is what the overall study found, with its caveats: Clonotypes shared by all four sorted-subset donors showed higher generation probabilities than non-shared clonotypes. Sampling was restricted to blood, and TCR repertoires in tissue are likely to differ from TCR repertoires in blood. Based on pairwise subsampling, the degree of clonotype sharing among donors was expected to be affected by sequencing depth. Sharing across a few donors was observed for around 5% of naive CD4, under 4% of naive CD8, 2% to 2.5% of memory CD4, and approximately 0.41% of memory CD8 clonotypes. The genetic and exposure-history diversity represented was limited by the small number of donors. Incomplete sequencing was indicated by rarefaction of sorted-subset datasets, despite the large sequencing depth. Larger estimated clonotype richness was generally found for naive subsets than for memory subsets.

Via the germline V gene, CDR1 is SQVTM and CDR2 ANQGSEA. The V end loses 1 base and the J end loses 3 bases, and a stretch of 12 bases separates them. Reading from cysteine to phenylalanine, the CDR3 counts 15 amino acids. Only CDR3 DNA remains: 45 bases, in frame from the first base. Using the deep immunoSEQ assay, TCR CDR3 regions were amplified from genomic DNA by multiplex PCR. For each cell subset, the extracted genomic DNA was distributed evenly across all wells of several immunoSEQ 96-well plates, and each plate served as one replicate. For sorted subsets, approximately 210 ng of genomic DNA, equivalent to around 29,000 T cell genomes, went into each replicate PCR. The purified libraries were quantified using a Qubit 3.0 fluorometer, sized with a Bioanalyzer 2100, and then quantified again using the KAPA Library Quantification kit. Each immunoSEQ 96-well plate was sequenced on its own single-read 150-cycle Illumina NextSeq 550 flow cell. Regarding the original processing steps: Because only junctional sequences without quality scores were contained in the immunoSEQ output, filtering matching that applied to full-length reads could not be performed. To assign V/J genes and CDR3, sequences were annotated against IMGT germline references using PyIR, a Python wrapper for IgBLAST v1.9. Any read was removed if the V/J assignment was weak (E-value above 1e-6), the CDR3 was missing, or the read contained stop codons, out-of-frame junctions, or ambiguous translated residues. V3J clonotypes were defined as sequences sharing an identical inferred V gene, J gene, and CDR3 amino acid sequence. Percentage overlap between repertoires was calculated by dividing the number of shared unique clonotypes by the size of the smaller repertoire. Richness of each repertoire was evaluated using RTK rarefaction, the Chao1 estimator, and Recon v2.1 estimates of unobserved clonotypes. OLGA was used to compute generation probabilities for all TCRbeta clonotypes that the gDNA method yielded from several donors. The table was pulled from immuneACCESS by TCRdb, which kept in-frame rearrangements only. Such tables lose some clones; where checked, under half of the loss comes from unresolved V genes, and the rest has no known cause. The DNA was the basis for D and trimming; V, J and clone size are from that table. A total of roughly 1.5 million clones appear in this sample, 95% to 99% of them only once. Approximately 0.44% of the sample belongs to the ten largest clones.

The donors were healthy, HIV-negative adults with no recently reported acute infections or vaccinations. Only Caucasian adults living in Nashville, Tennessee, USA were represented among the donors. CD4+ T cells were enriched by magnetic negative selection; naive cells were then positively selected on CD45RA, and the negative fraction formed the memory subset. Blood was collected by leukapheresis, and PBMCs were isolated by Ficoll-Histopaque density gradient centrifugation and then cryopreserved in liquid nitrogen vapor phase. Purity and quantity of every magnetically sorted T cell population were checked by analytical flow cytometry. Genomic DNA was isolated from each sorted fraction and quantified by UV absorbance on a Nanodrop 2000c.

The TCR was taken from a man aged 25 to 45 in good health. The sequenced sample consisted of naive CD4+ T cells sorted from blood. The cell subset or site label of this sample denotes: CD45RA+ positively selected. The V and J segments used are TRBV29-1 and TRBJ1-4; TRBD1 might be the D gene, on 6 matching bases. The nucleotide sequence is given as TGCAGCGTTGAAGGTGGGGGGGCGCCTAATGAAAAACTGTTTTTT. Its translation is CSVEGGGAPNEKLFF.